This T cell receptor beta chain appears in the sequencing data of a study of blood T cell repertoires in COVID-19. Turning to the study itself: The United States, Italy and Spain supplied acute and convalescent COVID-19 samples.

TCRdb keeps only in-frame clones here, not all; method: immunoSEQ multiplex PCR. The sample lists around 200,000 clones, 88% seen once, with around 1.5% in the top ten. Germline CDR1 is MNHEY and CDR2 is SVGAGI. V was pared by 7 bases and J by 2 bases, with 11 bases between. The CDR3 has 14 amino acids. The sample taken for sequencing was peripheral blood. The receptor comes from a man younger than 30 with active or convalescent COVID-19. This sequence joins TRBV6-5 and TRBJ1-4; D unclear. The CDR3 sequence: CASNLIWTNEKLFF. The CDR3, as DNA: TGTGCCAGCAACTTGATTTGGACTAATGAAAAACTGTTTTTT.